In this sample, the clone carrying this T cell receptor beta chain turned up many times. Antigen specificity is unknown. TCRdb processed the RT-PCR reads anew with MiXCR; each CDR3 protein has one entry. The top ten hold about 9.4% of the sample, which has about 570,000 distinct CDR3 sequences, 12% seen once. This specimen comes from a study of response to subunit inactivated influenza vaccine. Points from the study as a whole: It was suggested by the authors that few new T cells are recruited by each seasonal influenza vaccination.

The clonotype comes from a man aged 50 to 60 who received an inactivated influenza vaccine. The sample consisted of PBMCs from blood, taken on the day of vaccination.

CDR3 sequence: CASSYTFRGSYEQYF. The CDR3 DNA sequence: TGTGCCAGCAGTTACACATTCAGGGGGTCCTACGAGCAGTACTTC. The rearrangement uses TRBV6-5 and TRBJ2-7, with TRBD1 matching 7 bases. V gave up 2 bases and J gave up 1 base; unmatched junction bases: 5. Germline CDR1 and CDR2: MNHEY and SVGAGI. The CDR3 is 15 residues long.